The rows below give T cell receptor beta chains drawn from one sample of a study of T cells in Graves' hyperthyroidism and ophthalmopathy. Via MiXCR, TCRdb re-called the multiplex PCR reads, giving one row per CDR3 protein. The sample yields around 400,000 distinct CDR3 sequences, roughly 13% seen once. Sequencing used blood. These receptors came from a woman aged 18-29 years with Graves' hyperthyroidism. The CDR3 runs from the conserved cysteine through the conserved F or W. The D gene is left open where the match is weak. The size of a clone is reported for some rows only, either as once, few or many, or as a class for expanded clones.

length: 13
D: .
J: TRBJ2-6
size: few
V: TRBV14
DNA: TGTGCCAGCAGCCCTTCTGGGGCCAACGTCCTGACTTTC
CDR3: CASSPSGANVLTF

length: 13
D: .
J: TRBJ2-2
size: .
V: TRBV27
DNA: TGTGCCAGCAGTTTAATGGGTAACGGGGAGCTGTTTTTT
CDR3: CASSLMGNGELFF

length: 13
D: .
J: TRBJ1-2
size: many
V: TRBV10-3
DNA: TGTGCCATCAGTTCTGAGAGAGACTATGGCTACACCTTC
CDR3: CAISSERDYGYTF

length: 16
D: .
J: TRBJ1-1
size: many
V: TRBV11-2
DNA: TGTGCCAGCAGCTTTGGACAGAGGTCACGGAACACTGAAGCTTTCTTT
CDR3: CASSFGQRSRNTEAFF

length: 14
D: .
J: TRBJ2-1
size: .
V: TRBV7-9
DNA: TGTGCCAGCAGCCAAGCGAGGTGGGGCAATGAGCAGTTCTTC
CDR3: CASSQARWGNEQFF

length: 14
D: .
J: TRBJ1-1
size: .
V: TRBV18
DNA: TGTGCCAGCTCAGCCAAGCAAGAGAACACTGAAGCTTTCTTT
CDR3: CASSAKQENTEAFF

length: 13
D: .
J: TRBJ1-2
size: .
V: TRBV4-1
DNA: TGCGCCAGCAGCCACCAGGGGCCTGGTGGCTACACCTTC
CDR3: CASSHQGPGGYTF

length: 14
D: .
J: TRBJ2-1
size: many
V: TRBV9
DNA: TGTGCCAGCAGCGTAGGTCAGCTGAACAATGAGCAGTTCTTC
CDR3: CASSVGQLNNEQFF

length: 19
D: .
J: TRBJ2-6
size: few
V: TRBV27
DNA: TGTGCCAGCAGTCCGCAGATCCAAAATTGGATATCTGGGGCCAACGTCCTGACTTTC
CDR3: CASSPQIQNWISGANVLTF

length: 14
D: .
J: TRBJ2-1
size: many
V: TRBV4-3
DNA: TGCGCCAGCAGCCAAGAGCGGACCTACAATGAGCAGTTCTTC
CDR3: CASSQERTYNEQFF

length: 13
D: TRBD2
J: TRBJ2-7
size: many
V: TRBV5-1
DNA: TGCGCCAGCAGCCCAGGGACTAGCCGCGAGCAGTACTTC
CDR3: CASSPGTSREQYF

length: 13
D: .
J: TRBJ1-1
size: many
V: TRBV15
DNA: TGTGCCACCAGCAGAGCCCCCCGGCCTGAAGCTTTCTTT
CDR3: CATSRAPRPEAFF

length: 14
D: .
J: TRBJ1-1
size: .
V: TRBV5-6
DNA: TGTGCCAGCAGCTATGGGACACCTCCCACTGAAGCTTTCTTT
CDR3: CASSYGTPPTEAFF

length: 15
D: .
J: TRBJ2-3
size: many
V: TRBV9
DNA: TGTGCCAGCAGCCGCGAAGGGGGGGACACAGATACGCAGTATTTT
CDR3: CASSREGGDTDTQYF